This T cell receptor (beta chain) was identified in a study of beta chain features in type 1 diabetes. This clone has just a few counts. What it binds is not known. Germline lookup yields CDR1 LNHDA and CDR2 SQIVND (reference sequence). V was shortened by 7 bases and J by 5 bases, with 7 bases between the two germline ends. This CDR3 is built from 11 residues. Since all of the isolated RNA was reverse transcribed, expressed TCRB transcripts were what got sequenced. TCRdb's table, derived via immunoSEQ multiplex PCR, lists solely in-frame clones and lacks some. The sample holds about 340,000 clones; 9.3% are singletons and the top ten take more than 0.8%. Study-wide results and limits: TCRB CDR3s from Type 1 diabetes patients were moderately but significantly shorter in all four CD4+ subsets.

Source material: central memory CD4+ T cells from blood. This sequence joins TRBV19 and TRBJ2-3; possibly TRBD1 for D (5 bases). The clonotype comes from a man younger than 40 with type 1 diabetes. CDR3 residues: CASTTGDTQYF. The DNA of the CDR3 is TGTGCCAGTACCACAGGAGATACGCAGTATTTT.